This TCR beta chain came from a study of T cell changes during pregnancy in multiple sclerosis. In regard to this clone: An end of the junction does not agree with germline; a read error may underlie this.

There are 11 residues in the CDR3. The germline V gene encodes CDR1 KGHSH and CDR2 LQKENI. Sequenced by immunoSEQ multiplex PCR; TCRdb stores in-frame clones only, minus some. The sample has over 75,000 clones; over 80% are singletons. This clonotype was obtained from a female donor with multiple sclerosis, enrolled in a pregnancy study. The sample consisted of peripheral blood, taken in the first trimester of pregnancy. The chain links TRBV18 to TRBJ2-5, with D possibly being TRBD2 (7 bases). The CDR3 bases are TGTGCCAGCTCACCAGGGGGGGCCCAACACTTC. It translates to CASSPGGAQHF.